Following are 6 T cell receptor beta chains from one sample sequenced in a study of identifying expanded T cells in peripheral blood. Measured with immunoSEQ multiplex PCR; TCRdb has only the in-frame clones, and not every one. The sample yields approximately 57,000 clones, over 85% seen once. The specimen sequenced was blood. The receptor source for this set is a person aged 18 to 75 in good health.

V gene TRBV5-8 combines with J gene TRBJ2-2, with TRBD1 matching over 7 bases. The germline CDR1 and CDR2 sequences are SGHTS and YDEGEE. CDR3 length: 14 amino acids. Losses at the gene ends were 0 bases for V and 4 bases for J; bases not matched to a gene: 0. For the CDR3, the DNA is TGTGCCAGCAGCTTGGGGGACAGCACCGGGGAGCTGTTTTTT. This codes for CASSLGDSTGELFF. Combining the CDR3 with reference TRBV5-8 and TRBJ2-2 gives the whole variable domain EAGVTQSPTHLIKTRGQQATLRCSPISGHTSVYWYQQALGLGLQFLLWYDEGEERNRGNFPPRFSGRQFPNYSSELNVNALELEDSALYLCASSLGDSTGELFFGEGSRLTVL.

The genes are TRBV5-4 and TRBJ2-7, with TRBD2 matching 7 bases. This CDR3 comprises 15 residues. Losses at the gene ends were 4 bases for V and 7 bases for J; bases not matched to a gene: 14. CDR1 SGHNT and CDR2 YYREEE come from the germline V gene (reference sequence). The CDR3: CASSPPLATRGEQYF. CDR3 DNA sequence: TGTGCCAGCAGCCCGCCACTAGCGACTCGGGGGGAGCAGTACTTC. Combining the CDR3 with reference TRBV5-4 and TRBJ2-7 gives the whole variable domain ETGVTQSPTHLIKTRGQQVTLRCSSQSGHNTVSWYQQALGQGPQFIFQYYREEENGRGNFPPRFSGLQFPNYSSELNVNALELDDSALYLCASSPPLATRGEQYFGPGTRLTVT.

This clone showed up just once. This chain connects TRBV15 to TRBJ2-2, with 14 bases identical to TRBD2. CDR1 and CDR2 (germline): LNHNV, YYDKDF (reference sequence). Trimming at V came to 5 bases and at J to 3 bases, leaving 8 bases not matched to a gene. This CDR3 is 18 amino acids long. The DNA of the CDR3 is TGTGCCACCAGCGGCCGACTAGCGGGAGGGCCCCACACCGGGGAGCTGTTTTTT. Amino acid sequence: CATSGRLAGGPHTGELFF.

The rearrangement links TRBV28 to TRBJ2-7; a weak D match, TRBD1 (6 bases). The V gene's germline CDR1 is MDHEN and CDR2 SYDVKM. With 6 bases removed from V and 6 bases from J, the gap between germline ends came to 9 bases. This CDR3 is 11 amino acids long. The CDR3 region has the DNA TGTGCCAGCAGCAGGGGTTTCGAGCAGTACTTC. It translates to CASSRGFEQYF.

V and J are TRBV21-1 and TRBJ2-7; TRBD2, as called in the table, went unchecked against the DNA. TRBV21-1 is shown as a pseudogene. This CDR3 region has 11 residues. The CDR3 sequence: CASSVSCEQYF. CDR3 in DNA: TGTGCCAGCAGCGTCTCCTGCGAGCAGTACTTC.

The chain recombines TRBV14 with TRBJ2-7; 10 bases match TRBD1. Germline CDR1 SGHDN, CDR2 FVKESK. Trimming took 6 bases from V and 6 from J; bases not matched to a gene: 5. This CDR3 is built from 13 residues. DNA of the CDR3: TGTGCCAGCAGACCGACAGGGGGCGGCGAGCAGTACTTC. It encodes CASRPTGGGEQYF.